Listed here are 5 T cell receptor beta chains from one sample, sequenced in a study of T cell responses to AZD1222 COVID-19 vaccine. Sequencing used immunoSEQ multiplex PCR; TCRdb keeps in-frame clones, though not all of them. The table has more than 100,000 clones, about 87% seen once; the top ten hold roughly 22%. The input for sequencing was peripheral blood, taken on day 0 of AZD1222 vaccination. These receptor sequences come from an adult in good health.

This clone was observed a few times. The chain's CDR3 is CASRGQGANEQFF. The CDR3 nucleotides read TGCGCCAGCCGGGGACAGGGCGCGAATGAGCAGTTCTTC. V and J are TRBV10-2 and TRBJ2-1; 9 bases map to TRBD1. The CDR3 runs 13 residues. The germline CDR1 and CDR2 sequences are WSHSY and SAAADI. The J segment lost 7 bases and the V segment lost 8 bases, leaving 6 bases of the junction unmatched.

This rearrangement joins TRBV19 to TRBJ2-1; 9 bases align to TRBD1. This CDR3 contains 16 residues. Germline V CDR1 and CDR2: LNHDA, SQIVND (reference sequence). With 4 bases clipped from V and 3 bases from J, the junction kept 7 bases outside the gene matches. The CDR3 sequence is CASSKTGQGVYNEQFF. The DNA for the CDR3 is TGTGCCAGTAGTAAAACGGGACAGGGCGTCTACAATGAGCAGTTCTTC.

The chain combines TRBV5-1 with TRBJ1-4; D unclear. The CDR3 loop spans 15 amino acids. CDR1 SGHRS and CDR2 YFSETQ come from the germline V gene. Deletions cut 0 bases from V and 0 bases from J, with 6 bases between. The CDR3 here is CASSLAGTTNEKLFF. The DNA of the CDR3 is TGCGCCAGCAGCTTGGCGGGAACAACTAATGAAAAACTGTTTTTT.

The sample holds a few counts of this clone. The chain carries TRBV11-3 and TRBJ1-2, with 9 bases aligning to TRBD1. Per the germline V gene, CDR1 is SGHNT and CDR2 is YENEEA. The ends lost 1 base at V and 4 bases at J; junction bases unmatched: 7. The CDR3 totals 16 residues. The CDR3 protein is CASSLGEDRGGYGYTF. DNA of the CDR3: TGTGCCAGCAGCTTAGGGGAAGACAGGGGGGGCTATGGCTACACCTTC.

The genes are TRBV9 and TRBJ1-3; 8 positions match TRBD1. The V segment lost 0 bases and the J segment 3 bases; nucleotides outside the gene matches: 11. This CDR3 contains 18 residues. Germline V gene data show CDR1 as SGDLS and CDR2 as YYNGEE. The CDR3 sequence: CASSVAAGQGVSGNTIYF. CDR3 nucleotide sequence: TGTGCCAGCAGCGTAGCTGCAGGACAGGGCGTAAGTGGAAACACCATATATTTT.